This T cell receptor (beta chain) was identified in a study of T cell changes during pregnancy in multiple sclerosis. Profiling relied on immunoSEQ multiplex PCR, and the TCRdb table lists in-frame clones only, not all of them. This sample has nearly 60,000 clones; about 89% occur once, and the top ten carry approximately 0.45%. The sequence was obtained from a female donor in good health, enrolled as a control in a pregnancy study. Material: CD4+ T cells from peripheral blood mononuclear cells, obtained after pregnancy.

Here the CDR3 DNA reads TGTGCCAGCAGTGCGACAGAGCCCTCCTACAATGAGCAGTTCTTC. The encoded protein is CASSATEPSYNEQFF. J is TRBJ2-1 and V is TRBV2; D might be TRBD1 (5 bases). Germline-derived CDR1 and CDR2 are SNHLY and FYNNEI. V lost 4 bases to trimming and J lost 0 bases, with 10 bases between them. The CDR3 length is 15 residues.